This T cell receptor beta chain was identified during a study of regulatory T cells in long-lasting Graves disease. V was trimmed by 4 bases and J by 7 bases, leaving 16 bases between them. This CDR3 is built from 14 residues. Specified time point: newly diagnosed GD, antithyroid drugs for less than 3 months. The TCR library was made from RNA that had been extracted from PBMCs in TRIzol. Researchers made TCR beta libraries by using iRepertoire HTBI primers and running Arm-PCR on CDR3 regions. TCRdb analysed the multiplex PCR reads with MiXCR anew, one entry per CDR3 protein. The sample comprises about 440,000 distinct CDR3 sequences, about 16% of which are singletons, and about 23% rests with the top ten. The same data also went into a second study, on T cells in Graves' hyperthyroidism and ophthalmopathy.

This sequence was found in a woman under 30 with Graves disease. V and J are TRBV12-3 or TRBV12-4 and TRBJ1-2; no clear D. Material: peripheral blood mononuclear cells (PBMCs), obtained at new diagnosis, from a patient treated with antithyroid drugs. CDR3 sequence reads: CASSSPSSRFGYTF. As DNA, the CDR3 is TGTGCCAGCAGTTCTCCGAGCAGTCGATTTGGCTACACCTTC.